This T cell receptor beta chain was obtained from a study of blood T cell repertoires in COVID-19. Study summary: Material from acute and convalescent COVID-19 was sourced from the United States, Italy and Spain. T cells, B-cell-depleted T cells, or PBMCs supplied cDNA or gDNA.

The V gene lost 3 bases and the J gene lost 5 bases, with 7 bases spanning the gap. The CDR3 runs 12 residues. The germline V gene encodes CDR1 LNHDA and CDR2 SQIVND (reference sequence). Original handling: Amplification of reference gene primers was used by the study to estimate nucleated cell counts. The assay was immunoSEQ multiplex PCR, and TCRdb's table has in-frame clones only and misses some. V and J calls and clone size come straight from that table; D and trimming were deduced from the DNA. The table shows about 240,000 clones, with roughly 90% occurring only once. This TCR came from a man aged 55 to 70 who had recovered from COVID-19. Material for sequencing was peripheral blood. The chain links TRBV19 to TRBJ1-2; D ambiguous. CDR3 protein: CASSMRGYGYTF. The CDR3 DNA sequence: TGTGCCAGTAGTATGCGGGGATATGGCTACACCTTC.